This T cell receptor (beta chain) comes out of a study of blood T cell repertoires in COVID-19. Study background: The cDNA or gDNA used as material had been derived from T cells, B-cell-depleted T cells, or PBMCs.

The CDR3 loop spans 13 amino acids. CDR1 is WSHSY, CDR2 SAAADI, per germline. V was shortened by 2 bases and J by 3 bases, with 8 bases between the two germline ends. Authors' processing steps: Researchers report that nucleated cell counts were estimated from reference gene primer amplification. Some clones are missing from TCRdb's copy, which holds only in-frame ones; the method was immunoSEQ multiplex PCR. V, J and clone size reflect that table, while D and trimming were determined from the DNA. The repertoire holds roughly 200,000 clones, around four fifths seen once, with 20% in the top ten. The sample was peripheral blood. The clonotype originates from a human donor in a cohort sampled during active COVID-19. This chain joins TRBV10-2 and TRBJ2-7; D perhaps matches TRBD1 (5 bases). This chain's CDR3 is CASSENRRYEQYV. CDR3 DNA sequence: TGCGCCAGCAGTGAGAACAGGCGCTACGAGCAGTACGTC.